The sequence of this TCR beta chain was determined in a study of cytomegalovirus exposure and HLA in healthy donors. The study, taken as a whole, reports: Several of the most significant clusters were apparently associated with common viral pathogens in a later analysis. Reportedly, HLA-A and HLA-B alleles of most subjects were accurately predicted from TCR beta.

The PCR made use of 60 Vbeta and 13 Jbeta primers. The data were produced by immunoSEQ multiplex PCR, yet TCRdb's version contains in-frame clones alone and is incomplete. The profile shows 130,000 to 150,000 clones, 72% of them singletons. In nominal health when sampled, donors likely had unrecorded immune exposures nonetheless. V lost 7 bases and J lost 7; bases outside the gene matches: 9. The CDR3 loop spans 14 amino acids. CDR1 is MNHEY, CDR2 SVGAGI, per germline. This clone was found a few times. Its specificity is unknown. Sequenced material: PBMCs. This sequence joins TRBV6-5 and TRBJ1-1; 10 bases align to TRBD1. This TCR came from a man aged 35 to 55 in good health and CMV-seronegative. In DNA form, the CDR3 reads TGTGCCAGCACAAAGACAGGGGGCGCAGGTGAAGCTTTCTTT. The encoded protein is CASTKTGGAGEAFF.